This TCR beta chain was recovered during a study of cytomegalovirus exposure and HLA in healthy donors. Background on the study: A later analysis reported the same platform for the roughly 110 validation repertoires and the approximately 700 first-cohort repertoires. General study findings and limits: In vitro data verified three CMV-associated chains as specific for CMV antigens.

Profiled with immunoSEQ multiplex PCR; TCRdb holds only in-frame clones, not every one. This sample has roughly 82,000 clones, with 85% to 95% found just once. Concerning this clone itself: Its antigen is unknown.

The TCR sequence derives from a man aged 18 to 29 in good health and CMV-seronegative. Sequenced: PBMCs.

The CDR3, as DNA: TGCAGCGTTGAAGAGGGGAGTCGTGGCTACACCTTC. Translating gives CSVEEGSRGYTF. This chain links TRBV29-1 with TRBJ1-2; D is unresolved. The V end was cut by 0 bases, the J end by 7 bases, with 9 bases between. CDR1 is SQVTM and CDR2 is ANQGSEA in the germline V gene. The length of the CDR3 is 12 residues.